This entry features one T cell receptor (beta chain) sequence. The record originates from a study of regulatory and conventional T cells in RAG deficiency. The V end lost 0 bases, the J end lost 4 bases, and 4 bases lay between the germline ends. This CDR3 is 11 amino acids long. The germline CDR1 and CDR2 sequences are DFQATT and SNEGSKA (reference sequence). Here immunoSEQ multiplex PCR was the method, and the copy in TCRdb shows in-frame clones only, minus some. The sample has 45,000 or so clones, just under 90% seen once; the top ten hold roughly 0.5%. Blood CD4+ CD25-low CD127-high conventional T cells supplied the genomic DNA template. The data also belong to a second study, concerning regulatory T cells. According to that study: The PCR used 52 TRBV and 13 TRBJ primers.

The receptor comes from a human donor in good health. This chain uses TRBV20-1 with TRBJ2-7; D call uncertain. The sample comprised CD4+ effector T cells sorted from blood. The CDR3 nucleotides are TGCAGTGCTAGAGATCAATACGAGCAGTACTTC. It encodes CSARDQYEQYF.